Presented here are 8 T cell receptor beta chains from one specimen sequenced in a study of cytotoxic CD8 clonotypes in ibrutinib-treated CLL. Repertoires were generated with immunoSEQ multiplex PCR, while TCRdb's copy carries only in-frame clones and drops some. Here the sample spans roughly 300,000 clones, less than 85% being singletons. The sequencing here drew on PBMCs, taken at disease progression, from a patient treated with ibrutinib. The source is a human donor with chronic lymphocytic leukemia.

The gene calls are TRBV7-8 and TRBJ1-5; possible D gene TRBD1, 6 bases. The CDR3 is made up of 12 amino acids. Between the trimmed V and J ends, which lost 4 bases and 6 bases, there was a span of 7 bases. In germline, CDR1 is SGHVS, CDR2 FQNEAQ. DNA for the CDR3: TGTGCCAGCAGCTCAGGGGTTCAGCCCCAGCATTTT. It specifies CASSSGVQPQHF.

V and J are TRBV10-2 and TRBJ1-2; perhaps TRBD1 as D (6 bases). CDR1 WSHSY and CDR2 SAAADI come from the germline V gene. V lost 6 bases to trimming and J lost 2 bases, with 7 bases between them. This CDR3 is built from 12 residues. The CDR3 loop is CASRDRNYGYTF. As DNA, the CDR3 is TGCGCCAGCAGGGACAGAAACTATGGCTACACCTTC.

The rearrangement joins TRBV19 to TRBJ2-1; 12 positions match TRBD1. The CDR3 length is 13 residues. Losses at the gene ends were 9 bases for V and 8 bases for J; bases not matched to a gene: 5. CDR1 and CDR2 (germline): LNHDA, SQIVND (reference sequence). CDR3 DNA sequence: TGTGCCAGCGGGACAGGGGGCTGGGATGAGCAGTTCTTC. It encodes CASGTGGWDEQFF.

V and J are TRBV27 and TRBJ2-7; tentatively, D is TRBD1 (5 bases). CDR1 and CDR2 (germline): MNHEY, SMNVEV (reference sequence). CDR3 length: 14 amino acids. V lost 3 bases and J 5 bases, leaving 14 bases between the germline ends. The CDR3 protein is CASSFLGLRNEQYF. CDR3 DNA sequence: TGTGCCAGCAGTTTTTTGGGGCTTCGGAACGAGCAGTACTTC.

The table lists this clone with a few counts. The genes are TRBV6-6 and TRBJ2-5; 7 positions match TRBD2. Germline CDR1 MNHNY, CDR2 SVGAGI (reference sequence). The CDR3 extends over 15 amino acids. Trimming at V came to 2 bases and at J to 4 bases, leaving 7 bases not matched to a gene. CDR3 in amino acids: CASSYGLVGGETQYF. The CDR3 DNA is TGTGCCAGCAGTTACGGACTAGTAGGAGGAGAGACCCAGTACTTC.

This rearrangement joins TRBV5-1 to TRBJ2-7; 7 bases map to TRBD1. The V gene end was trimmed by 1 base and the J gene end by 5 bases; junction bases not matched to a gene: 6. CDR1 is SGHRS, CDR2 YFSETQ, per germline. The CDR3 consists of 14 residues. CDR3: CASSLSGTADEQYF. The CDR3 DNA reads TGCGCCAGCAGCTTGAGTGGGACAGCCGACGAGCAGTACTTC.

The gene calls are TRBV4-1 and TRBJ2-7; 7 nucleotides match TRBD1. Trimming at V came to 4 bases and at J to 6 bases, leaving 18 bases not matched to a gene. The CDR3 runs 17 residues. Germline CDR1 is MGHRA and CDR2 is YSYEKL. CDR3 bases: TGCGCCAGCAGCCTAACTCCTCCCGGCCGACAGGGCGGCGAGCAGTACTTC. Encoded protein: CASSLTPPGRQGGEQYF.

The chain links TRBV10-3 to TRBJ2-5, with TRBD1 matching over 7 bases. J was trimmed by 1 base and V by 6 bases; bases with no gene match: 5. Germline-derived CDR1 and CDR2 are ENHRY and SYGVKD. The CDR3 has 14 residues. DNA for the CDR3: TGTGCCATCAGCACGACAGGGTCCCAAGAGACCCAGTACTTC. Amino acids: CAISTTGSQETQYF.